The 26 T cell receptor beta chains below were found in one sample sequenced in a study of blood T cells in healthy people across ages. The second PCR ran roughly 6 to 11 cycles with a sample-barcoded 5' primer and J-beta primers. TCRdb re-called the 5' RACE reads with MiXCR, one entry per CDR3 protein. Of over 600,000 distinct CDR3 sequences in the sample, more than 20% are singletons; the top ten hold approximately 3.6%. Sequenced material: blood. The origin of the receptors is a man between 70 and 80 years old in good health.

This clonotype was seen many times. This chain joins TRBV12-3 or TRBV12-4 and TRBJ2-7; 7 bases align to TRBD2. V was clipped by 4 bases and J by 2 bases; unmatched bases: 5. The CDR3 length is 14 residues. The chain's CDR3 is CASSSDSGTYEQYF. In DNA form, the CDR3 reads TGTGCCAGCAGTTCCGACAGCGGGACCTACGAGCAGTACTTC.

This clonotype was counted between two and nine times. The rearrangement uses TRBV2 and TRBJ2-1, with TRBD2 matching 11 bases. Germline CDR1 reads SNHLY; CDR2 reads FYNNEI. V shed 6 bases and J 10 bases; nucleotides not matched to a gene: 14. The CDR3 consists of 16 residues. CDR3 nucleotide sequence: TGTGCCAGCAGCGAGAAACTAGCGGGAGTGGTCCCCGAGCAGTTCTTC. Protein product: CASSEKLAGVVPEQFF.

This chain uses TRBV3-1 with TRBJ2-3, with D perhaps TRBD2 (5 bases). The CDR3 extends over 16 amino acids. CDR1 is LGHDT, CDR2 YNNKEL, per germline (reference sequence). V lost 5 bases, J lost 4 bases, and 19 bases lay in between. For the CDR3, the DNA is TGTGCCAGCAGCTCGCGGACGGACTTCTTCGCAGATACGCAGTATTTT. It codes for CASSSRTDFFADTQYF.

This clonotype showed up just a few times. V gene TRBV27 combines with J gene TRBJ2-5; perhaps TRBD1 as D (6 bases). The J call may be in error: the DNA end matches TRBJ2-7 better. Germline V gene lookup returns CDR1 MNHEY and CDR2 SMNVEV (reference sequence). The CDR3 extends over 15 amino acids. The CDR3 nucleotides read TGTGCCAGCAGGTCTGGACAGACTTTAACCTACGAGCAGTACTTC. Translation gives CASRSGQTLTYEQYF.

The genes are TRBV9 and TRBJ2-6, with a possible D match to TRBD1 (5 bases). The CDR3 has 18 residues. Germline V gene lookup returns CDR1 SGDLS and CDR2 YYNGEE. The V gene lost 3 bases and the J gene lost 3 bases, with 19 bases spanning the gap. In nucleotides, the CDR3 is TGTGCCAGCAGCGATCCAGAAAGCAGGGTATATGGGGCCAACGTCCTGACTTTC. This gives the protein CASSDPESRVYGANVLTF. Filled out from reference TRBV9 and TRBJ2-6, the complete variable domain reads DSGVTQTPKHLITATGQRVTLRCSPRSGDLSVYWYQQSLDQGLQFLIQYYNGEERAKGNILERFSAQQFPDLHSELNLSSLELGDSALYFCASSDPESRVYGANVLTFGAGSRLTVL.

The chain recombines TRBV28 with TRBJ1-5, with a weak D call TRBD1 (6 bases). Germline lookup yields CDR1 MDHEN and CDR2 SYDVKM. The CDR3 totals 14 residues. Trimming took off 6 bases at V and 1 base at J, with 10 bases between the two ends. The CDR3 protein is CASSRGGSNQPQHF. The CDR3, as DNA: TGTGCCAGCAGCCGAGGGGGGAGCAATCAGCCCCAGCATTTT.

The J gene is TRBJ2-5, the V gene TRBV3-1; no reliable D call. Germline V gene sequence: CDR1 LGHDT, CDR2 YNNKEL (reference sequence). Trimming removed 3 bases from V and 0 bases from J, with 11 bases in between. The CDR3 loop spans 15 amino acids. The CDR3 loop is CASSQRGTYQETQYF. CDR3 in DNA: TGTGCCAGCAGCCAGAGAGGCACCTACCAAGAGACCCAGTACTTC.

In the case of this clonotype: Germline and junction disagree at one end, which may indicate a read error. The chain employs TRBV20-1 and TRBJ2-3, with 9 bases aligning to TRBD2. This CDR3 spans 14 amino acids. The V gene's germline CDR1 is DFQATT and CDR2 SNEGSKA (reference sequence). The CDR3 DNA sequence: TGCAGTGCTAGATCCGGGACTAGCAGAGATACGCAGTATTTT. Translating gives CSARSGTSRDTQYF.

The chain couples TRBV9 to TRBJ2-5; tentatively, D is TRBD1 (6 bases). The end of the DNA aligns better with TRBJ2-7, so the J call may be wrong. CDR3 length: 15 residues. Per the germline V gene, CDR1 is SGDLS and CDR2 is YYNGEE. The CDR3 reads CASSLRQAPGYEQYF. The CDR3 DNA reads TGTGCCAGCAGCCTCCGACAGGCTCCCGGCTACGAGCAGTACTTC.

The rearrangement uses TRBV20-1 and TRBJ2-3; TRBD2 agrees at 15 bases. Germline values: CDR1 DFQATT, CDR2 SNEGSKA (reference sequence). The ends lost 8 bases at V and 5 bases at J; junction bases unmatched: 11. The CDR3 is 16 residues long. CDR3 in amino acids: CSPRTSGRGVGDTQYF. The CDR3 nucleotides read TGCAGTCCCCGGACTAGCGGGAGGGGAGTAGGAGATACGCAGTATTTT.

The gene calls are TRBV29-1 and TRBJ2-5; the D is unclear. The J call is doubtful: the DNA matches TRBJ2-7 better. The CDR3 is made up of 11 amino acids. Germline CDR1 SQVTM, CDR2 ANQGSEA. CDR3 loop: CSVATSHEQYF. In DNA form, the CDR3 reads TGCAGCGTCGCTACATCGCACGAGCAGTACTTC.

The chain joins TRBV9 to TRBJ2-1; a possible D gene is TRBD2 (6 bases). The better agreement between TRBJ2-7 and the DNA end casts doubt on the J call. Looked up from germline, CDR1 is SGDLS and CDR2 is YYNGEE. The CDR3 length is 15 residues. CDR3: CASSVEGGDSYEQYF. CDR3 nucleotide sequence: TGTGCCAGCAGCGTAGAGGGCGGGGACTCCTACGAGCAGTACTTC.

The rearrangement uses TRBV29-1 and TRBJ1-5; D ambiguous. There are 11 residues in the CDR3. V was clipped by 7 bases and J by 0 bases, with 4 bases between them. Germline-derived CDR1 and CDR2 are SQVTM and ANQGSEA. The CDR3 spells CSAGSNQPQHF. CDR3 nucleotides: TGCAGCGCAGGTAGCAATCAGCCCCAGCATTTT.

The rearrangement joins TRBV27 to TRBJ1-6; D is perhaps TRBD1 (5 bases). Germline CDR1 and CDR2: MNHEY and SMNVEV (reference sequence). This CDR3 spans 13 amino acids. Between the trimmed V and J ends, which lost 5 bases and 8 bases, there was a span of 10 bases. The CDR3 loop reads CASSKDKDSPLHF. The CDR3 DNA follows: TGTGCCAGCAGTAAGGACAAGGATTCACCCCTCCACTTT.

The CDR3 loop is CASSLRLAGDGEQYF. The CDR3, as DNA: TGCGCCAGCAGCTTGCGGCTAGCGGGAGATGGCGAGCAGTACTTC. The chain recombines TRBV5-1 with TRBJ2-5; 10 bases agree with TRBD2. The J call may be faulty, since TRBJ2-7 better matches the DNA end. CDR1 and CDR2 from the germline V gene are SGHRS and YFSETQ. The CDR3 has 15 residues.

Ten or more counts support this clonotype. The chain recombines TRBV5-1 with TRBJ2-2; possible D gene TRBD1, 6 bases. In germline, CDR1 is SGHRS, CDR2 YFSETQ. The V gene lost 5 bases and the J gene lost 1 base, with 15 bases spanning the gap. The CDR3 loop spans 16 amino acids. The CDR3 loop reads CASSYAPGQNTGELFF. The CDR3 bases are TGCGCCAGCAGTTATGCGCCGGGACAGAACACCGGGGAGCTGTTTTTT.

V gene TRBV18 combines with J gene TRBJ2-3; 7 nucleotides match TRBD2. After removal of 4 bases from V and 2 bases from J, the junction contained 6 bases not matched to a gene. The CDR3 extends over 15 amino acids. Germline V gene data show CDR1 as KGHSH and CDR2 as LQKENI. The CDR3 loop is CASSLLAENTDTQYF. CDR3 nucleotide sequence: TGTGCCAGCTCACTTCTAGCGGAGAACACAGATACGCAGTATTTT.

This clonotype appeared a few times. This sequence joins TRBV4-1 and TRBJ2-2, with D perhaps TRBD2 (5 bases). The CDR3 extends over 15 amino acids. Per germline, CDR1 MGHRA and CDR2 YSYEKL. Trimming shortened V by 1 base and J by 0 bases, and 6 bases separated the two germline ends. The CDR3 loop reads CASSQAGTNTGELFF. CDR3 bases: TGCGCCAGCAGCCAAGCGGGGACGAACACCGGGGAGCTGTTTTTT.

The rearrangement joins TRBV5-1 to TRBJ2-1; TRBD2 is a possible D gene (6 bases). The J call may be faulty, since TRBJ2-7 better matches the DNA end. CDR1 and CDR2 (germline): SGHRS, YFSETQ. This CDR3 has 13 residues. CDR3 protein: CASSLARRDEQYF. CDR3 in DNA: TGCGCCAGCAGCTTGGCCCGGAGGGACGAGCAGTACTTC.

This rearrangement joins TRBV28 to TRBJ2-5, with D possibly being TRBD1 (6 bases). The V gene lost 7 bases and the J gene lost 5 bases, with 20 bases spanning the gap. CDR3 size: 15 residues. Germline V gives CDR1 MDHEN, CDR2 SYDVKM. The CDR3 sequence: CASNRPRGSLETQYF. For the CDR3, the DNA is TGTGCCAGCAACCGTCCGAGGGGGAGTTTGGAGACCCAGTACTTC.

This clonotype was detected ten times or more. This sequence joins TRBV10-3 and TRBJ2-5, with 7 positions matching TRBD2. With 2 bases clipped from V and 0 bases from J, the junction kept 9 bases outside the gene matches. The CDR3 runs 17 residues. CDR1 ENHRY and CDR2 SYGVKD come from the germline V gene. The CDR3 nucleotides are TGTGCCATCAGTGAGCGGACTAGTTCCTCGTACCAAGAGACCCAGTACTTC. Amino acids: CAISERTSSSYQETQYF.

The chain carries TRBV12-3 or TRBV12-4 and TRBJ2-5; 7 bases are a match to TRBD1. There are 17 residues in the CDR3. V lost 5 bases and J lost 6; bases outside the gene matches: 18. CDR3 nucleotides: TGTGCCAGCAGTCCCCGCCCAGGTGGGACAGACACTAAGACCCAGTACTTC. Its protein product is CASSPRPGGTDTKTQYF.

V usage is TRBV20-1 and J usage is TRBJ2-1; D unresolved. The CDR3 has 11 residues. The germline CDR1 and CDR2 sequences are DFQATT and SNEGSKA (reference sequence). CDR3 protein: CNAALEHEQFF. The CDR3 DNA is TGCAATGCCGCGCTAGAGCATGAGCAGTTCTTC.

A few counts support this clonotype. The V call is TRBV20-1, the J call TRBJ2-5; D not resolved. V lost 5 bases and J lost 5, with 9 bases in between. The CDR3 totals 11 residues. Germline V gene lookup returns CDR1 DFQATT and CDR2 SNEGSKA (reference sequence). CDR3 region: CSALRSETQYF. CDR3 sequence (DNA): TGCAGTGCTCTCCGGAGCGAGACCCAGTACTTC.

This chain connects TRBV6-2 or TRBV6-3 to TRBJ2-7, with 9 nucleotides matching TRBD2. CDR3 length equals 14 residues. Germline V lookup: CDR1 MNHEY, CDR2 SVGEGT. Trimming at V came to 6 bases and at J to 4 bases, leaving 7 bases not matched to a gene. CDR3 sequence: CASRLTSGTYEQYF. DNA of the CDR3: TGTGCCAGCAGATTGACTAGCGGAACGTACGAGCAGTACTTC.

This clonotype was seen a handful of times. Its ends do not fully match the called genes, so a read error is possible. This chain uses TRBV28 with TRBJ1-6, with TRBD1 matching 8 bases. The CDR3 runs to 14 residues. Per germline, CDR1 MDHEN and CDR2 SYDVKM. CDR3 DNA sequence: TGTGCCTGCAGCGTGACAGGGGAAAATTCACCCCTCCACTTT. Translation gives CACSVTGENSPLHF.